The 28 T cell receptor beta chains below were found in one sample sequenced in a study of blood T cells in healthy people across ages. Alongside a J-beta primer mix, a sample-barcoded 5' primer served in a second PCR lasting 7 to 11 cycles. Using its own MiXCR run on the 5' RACE reads, TCRdb lists one record per CDR3 protein. Among around 1.5 million distinct CDR3 sequences listed, roughly 40% were seen once. Input material: blood. These receptors originate from a woman between 18 and 29 years old in good health.

This clonotype was seen more than once but under ten times. This chain joins TRBV20-1 and TRBJ2-3; 9 bases are shared with TRBD2. V lost 2 bases and J lost 2; bases outside the gene matches: 5. This CDR3 is 15 amino acids long. Per germline, CDR1 DFQATT and CDR2 SNEGSKA (reference sequence). In DNA, the CDR3 is TGCAGTGCTAGACCTAGCGGGGCGATCACAGATACGCAGTATTTT. This codes for CSARPSGAITDTQYF.

This clonotype was seen a few times. This rearrangement joins TRBV6-1 to TRBJ2-5; 8 bases line up with TRBD1. The DNA end lines up better with TRBJ2-7; the J call may be wrong. CDR1 is MNHNS and CDR2 is SASEGT in the germline V gene. This CDR3 contains 14 residues. The CDR3 sequence: CASSVKDRVYEQYF. In DNA, the CDR3 is TGTGCCAGCAGTGTTAAGGACAGGGTTTACGAGCAGTACTTC.

This clonotype was counted a few times. The rearrangement links TRBV14 to TRBJ1-1; D is undetermined. The V gene lost 7 bases and the J gene lost 2 bases, with 14 bases spanning the gap. Germline lookup yields CDR1 SGHDN and CDR2 FVKESK. The CDR3 is 14 residues long. CDR3 coding DNA: TGTGCCAGCACTACGGGATGGTTCAACACTGAAGCTTTCTTT. It yields the protein CASTTGWFNTEAFF. The full variable domain, in which reference TRBV14 and TRBJ1-1 provide the parts outside the CDR3, is EAGVTQFPSHSVIEKGQTVTLRCDPISGHDNLYWYRRVMGKEIKFLLHFVKESKQDESGMPNNRFLAERTGGTYSTLKVQPAELEDSGVYFCASTTGWFNTEAFFGQGTRLTVV.

This clonotype was picked up a small number of times. V is TRBV7-2 and J is TRBJ2-5, with 11 bases identical to TRBD2. Germline V CDR1 and CDR2: SGHTA, FQGNSA. This CDR3 is 15 amino acids long. Trimming cost V 6 bases and J 11 bases; bases outside gene matches: 14. The CDR3 loop is CASRPPGTSGNEQYF. The CDR3 nucleotides read TGTGCCAGCAGGCCTCCGGGGACTAGCGGCAATGAGCAGTACTTC.

Of note for this clonotype: Compared with germline, one end of the junction differs, possibly owing to a read error. J is TRBJ1-2 and V is TRBV4-1; D ambiguous. This CDR3 comprises 12 residues. Germline CDR1 is MGHRA and CDR2 is YSYEKL. The CDR3 is CASGQDDRGYTF. The CDR3 DNA follows: TGCGCCAGCGGCCAAGACGATAGAGGCTACACCTTC.

The chain is built from TRBV6-5 and TRBJ1-2; 7 nucleotides line up with TRBD1. V shed 6 bases, J shed 4 bases, and the junction held 8 bases outside the gene matches. The germline V gene has CDR1 MNHEY and CDR2 SVGAGI. The CDR3 has 14 amino acids. The CDR3 nucleotides are TGTGCCAGCAGCTGGGGCACAGGGGTCTATGGCTACACCTTC. It encodes CASSWGTGVYGYTF.

This clonotype came up a few times. The gene calls are TRBV6-2 or TRBV6-3 and TRBJ2-2; weak D call: TRBD1 (6 bases). The CDR3 contains 13 residues. Trimming cost V 5 bases and J 5 bases, with 9 bases left between them. From germline, CDR1 is MNHEY and CDR2 SVGEGT. DNA for the CDR3: TGTGCCAGCAGTCGAACAGGGACCGGGGAGCTGTTTTTT. It translates to CASSRTGTGELFF.

This clonotype was seen more than once but under ten times. This chain connects TRBV3-1 to TRBJ2-3; 10 nucleotides align to TRBD2. Germline V gives CDR1 LGHDT, CDR2 YNNKEL (reference sequence). V trimming: 5 bases; J trimming: 2 bases; junction bases outside the gene matches: 10. The CDR3 totals 17 residues. The CDR3: CASSFLGLAGDTDTQYF. In nucleotides, the CDR3 is TGTGCCAGCAGCTTCCTGGGGCTAGCGGGGGACACAGATACGCAGTATTTT.

This clonotype was observed once. The CDR3 region has the DNA TGTGCCAGCACAGGGGACAATGAGCAGTTCTTC. It specifies CASTGDNEQFF. V gene TRBV30 combines with J gene TRBJ2-1; 7 nucleotides align to TRBD1. Germline loops: CDR1 GTSNPN, CDR2 SVGIG (reference sequence). Unmatched junction bases numbered 3, after V lost 8 bases and J lost 5 bases. CDR3 size: 11 residues. Complete variable domain (other parts from reference TRBV30 and TRBJ2-1): SQTIHQWPATLVQPVGSPLSLECTVEGTSNPNLYWYRQAAGRGLQLLFYSVGIGQISSEVPQNLSASRPQDRQFILSSKKLLLSDSGFYLCASTGDNEQFFGPGTRLTVL.

V gene TRBV20-1 combines with J gene TRBJ2-5; tentatively, D is TRBD1 (6 bases). V was clipped by 5 bases and J by 2 bases, with 12 bases between them. CDR3 size: 13 residues. The V gene's germline CDR1 is DFQATT and CDR2 SNEGSKA (reference sequence). In nucleotides, the CDR3 is TGCAGTGCTCGCTCCGACAGGCAAGAGACCCAGTACTTC. This sequence encodes CSARSDRQETQYF.

The chain employs TRBV6-5 and TRBJ2-5, with TRBD2 as a possible D gene (6 bases). Trimming shortened V by 11 bases and J by 4 bases, and 20 bases separated the two germline ends. Germline V lookup: CDR1 MNHEY, CDR2 SVGAGI. The CDR3 has 14 residues. CDR3 sequence: CAGMEAGLGETQYF. CDR3 in DNA: TGTGCCGGCATGGAGGCGGGATTGGGAGAGACCCAGTACTTC.

V gene TRBV20-1 combines with J gene TRBJ2-1; TRBD2 matches 10 bases. Trimming removed 3 bases from V and 10 bases from J; junction bases left unmatched: 9. Germline V lookup: CDR1 DFQATT, CDR2 SNEGSKA (reference sequence). This CDR3 region has 14 residues. In DNA form, the CDR3 reads TGCAGTGCTAGCCCCAGCGGGAGGGATAGAGAGCAGTTCTTC. Its translation: CSASPSGRDREQFF.

The V call is TRBV20-1, the J call TRBJ2-1; 10 positions match TRBD1. The DNA matches TRBJ2-7 better at its end, which makes the J call doubtful. Germline CDR1 is DFQATT and CDR2 is SNEGSKA (reference sequence). This CDR3 has 14 amino acids. The CDR3 nucleotides are TGCAGTGCTAGGCCGGGACAGGGGAACAACGAGCAGTACTTC. This translates into CSARPGQGNNEQYF.

The chain carries TRBV5-1 and TRBJ2-7; D uncertain. V was clipped by 0 bases and J by 2 bases, with 12 bases between them. The V gene's germline CDR1 is SGHRS and CDR2 YFSETQ. The CDR3 is 15 amino acids. CDR3 sequence reads: CASSLGVSLTYEQYF. In DNA form, the CDR3 reads TGCGCCAGCAGCTTGGGAGTCAGCTTGACCTACGAGCAGTACTTC.

This clonotype has a handful of counts. This chain connects TRBV10-3 to TRBJ2-5; no definite D call. Germline CDR1 is ENHRY and CDR2 is SYGVKD. The CDR3 loop spans 16 amino acids. V was trimmed by 4 bases and J by 5 bases, leaving 20 bases between them. Here the CDR3 reads CAISVSHSRSGETQYF. The CDR3 nucleotides are TGTGCCATCAGTGTCTCACACTCCCGAAGTGGCGAGACCCAGTACTTC.

The chain joins TRBV3-1 to TRBJ2-2; possible D gene TRBD2, 5 bases. Trimming stripped 1 base from V and 13 bases from J, with 10 bases between. Germline CDR1 LGHDT, CDR2 YNNKEL (reference sequence). CDR3 length: 12 amino acids. The CDR3, as DNA: TGTGCCAGCAGCCAAGGGGCGGGCAGGCTGTTTTTT. Translated, it gives CASSQGAGRLFF.

This clonotype showed up just once. The chain employs TRBV27 and TRBJ2-1; perhaps D is TRBD1 or TRBD2 (6 bases each). CDR3 size: 17 residues. CDR1 is MNHEY, CDR2 SMNVEV, per germline (reference sequence). Trimming left V 3 bases short and J 8 bases short, with 23 bases between. The chain's CDR3 is CASSFNPIAGGLDEQFF. CDR3 DNA sequence: TGTGCCAGCAGTTTCAACCCAATAGCTGGGGGGCTTGATGAGCAGTTCTTC.

The CDR3 DNA follows: TGCAGTGCCCGGGTCGACAGGGACGAGCAGTACTTC. This translates into CSARVDRDEQYF. The chain combines TRBV20-1 with TRBJ2-7; 7 bases line up with TRBD1. The V and J ends lost 6 bases and 5 bases, in that order; junction bases with no gene match: 7. CDR1 and CDR2 from the germline V gene are DFQATT and SNEGSKA (reference sequence). The CDR3 contains 12 residues.

This clonotype appeared a few times. The chain is built from TRBV11-2 and TRBJ2-5; D gene ambiguous. CDR3 length: 15 amino acids. Germline CDR1 reads SGHAT; CDR2 reads FQNNGV. V was pared by 4 bases and J by 1 base, with 13 bases between. DNA for the CDR3: TGTGCCAGCAGCTCTCCCCGGGCTTCCCAAGAGACCCAGTACTTC. Its protein product is CASSSPRASQETQYF.

The chain carries TRBV7-8 and TRBJ2-7, with D possibly TRBD1 on 6 matching bases. V gave up 3 bases and J gave up 0 bases, with 12 bases separating them. Germline V gene data show CDR1 as SGHVS and CDR2 as FQNEAQ. The CDR3 contains 15 residues. For the CDR3, the DNA is TGTGCCAGCAGCTTCCCCCAGGGGCACTCCTACGAGCAGTACTTC. The encoded protein is CASSFPQGHSYEQYF. The full variable domain, rest sourced from reference TRBV7-8 and TRBJ2-7, is GAGVSQSPRYKVAKRGQDVALRCDPISGHVSLFWYQQALGQGPEFLTYFQNEAQLDKSGLPSDRFFAERPEGSVSTLKIQRTQQEDSAVYLCASSFPQGHSYEQYFGPGTRLTVT.

The J gene is TRBJ2-7, the V gene TRBV2; 8 nucleotides line up with TRBD2. With V trimmed by 5 bases and J by 4 bases, 7 bases remained unmatched. The CDR3 is made up of 14 amino acids. CDR1 and CDR2 from the germline V gene are SNHLY and FYNNEI. The CDR3 reads CASSMERESYEQYF. As DNA, the CDR3 is TGTGCCAGCAGTATGGAGCGGGAGTCGTACGAGCAGTACTTC.

V is TRBV3-1 and J is TRBJ1-2; perhaps TRBD1 as D (5 bases). The length of the CDR3 is 16 residues. CDR1 is LGHDT and CDR2 is YNNKEL in the germline V gene (reference sequence). V gave up 1 base and J gave up 0 bases, with 12 bases separating them. This chain's CDR3 is CASSQGGATSNYGYTF. DNA of the CDR3: TGTGCCAGCAGCCAAGGAGGGGCAACATCTAACTATGGCTACACCTTC.

This chain connects TRBV6-4 to TRBJ1-3; D is perhaps TRBD1 (5 bases). The CDR3 is 14 residues long. Trimming shortened V by 6 bases and J by 1 base, and 10 bases separated the two germline ends. Germline-derived CDR1 and CDR2 are MRHNA and SNTAGT. The CDR3 region is CASRMRGSGNTIYF. The CDR3 DNA is TGTGCCAGCAGAATGAGGGGATCTGGAAACACCATATATTTT.

The gene calls are TRBV6-6 and TRBJ2-1; D is possibly TRBD2 (6 bases). Germline values: CDR1 MNHNY, CDR2 SVGAGI (reference sequence). This CDR3 is built from 16 residues. V shed 0 bases and J shed 1 base, with 10 bases lying between them. In nucleotides, the CDR3 is TGTGCCAGCAGTTACTCCCCTAGCGTGTCCTACAATGAGCAGTTCTTC. This encodes CASSYSPSVSYNEQFF.

The chain recombines TRBV21-1 with TRBJ1-5. TRBV21-1 is deemed a pseudogene. The CDR3 contains 14 residues. The CDR3 is CASPRRKSNQPQHF. CDR3 DNA: TGTGCCAGCCCCAGAAGGAAAAGCAATCAGCCCCAGCATTTT.

This rearrangement joins TRBV10-3 to TRBJ2-1; tentative D call: TRBD2 (6 bases). Trimming pared 4 bases from V and 0 bases from J, leaving 10 bases between. The CDR3 has 15 residues. Looked up from germline, CDR1 is ENHRY and CDR2 is SYGVKD. The CDR3 here is CAISVGGLSYNEQFF. In DNA form, the CDR3 reads TGTGCCATCAGTGTCGGGGGACTCTCCTACAATGAGCAGTTCTTC.

This clonotype was counted many times. One end of the junction fails to match germline, which may point to a read error. V usage is TRBV4-1 and J usage is TRBJ1-5; the D is unclear. Germline V CDR1 and CDR2: MGHRA, YSYEKL. The CDR3 runs to 14 residues. This CDR3 is CASSEERGNQPQHF. CDR3 coding DNA: TGCGCCAGCAGCGAAGAACGAGGCAATCAGCCCCAGCATTTT.

This clonotype showed up many times. The DNA for the CDR3 is TGCAGCGTTGAAGCACAGGGTAACACTGAAGCTTTCTTT. Amino acids: CSVEAQGNTEAFF. This chain joins TRBV29-1 and TRBJ1-1; possibly TRBD1 for D (6 bases). V gave up 1 base and J gave up 2 bases, with 8 bases separating them. CDR1 is SQVTM and CDR2 is ANQGSEA in the germline V gene. CDR3 length equals 13 residues. The whole variable domain, filled in from reference TRBV29-1 and TRBJ1-1, reads SAVISQKPSRDICQRGTSLTIQCQVDSQVTMMFWYRQQPGQSLTLIATANQGSEATYESGFVIDKFPISRPNLTFSTLTVSNMSPEDSSIYLCSVEAQGNTEAFFGQGTRLTVV.